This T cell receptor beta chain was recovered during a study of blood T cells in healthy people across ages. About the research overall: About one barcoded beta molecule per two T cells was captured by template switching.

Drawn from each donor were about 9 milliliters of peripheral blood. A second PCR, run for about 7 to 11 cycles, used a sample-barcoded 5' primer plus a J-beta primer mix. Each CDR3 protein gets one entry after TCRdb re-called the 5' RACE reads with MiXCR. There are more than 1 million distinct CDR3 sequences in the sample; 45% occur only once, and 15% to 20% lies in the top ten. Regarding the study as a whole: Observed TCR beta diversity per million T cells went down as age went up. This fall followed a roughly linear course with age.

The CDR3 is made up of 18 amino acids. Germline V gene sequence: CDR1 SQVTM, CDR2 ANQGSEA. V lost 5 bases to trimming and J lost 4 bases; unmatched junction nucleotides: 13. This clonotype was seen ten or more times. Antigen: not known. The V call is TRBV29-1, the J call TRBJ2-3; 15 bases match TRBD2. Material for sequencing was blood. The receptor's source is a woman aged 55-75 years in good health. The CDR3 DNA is TGCAGCGTTAGAAAACCCTCTGGACTAGCGGGAGGGGCAGATACGCAGTATTTT. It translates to CSVRKPSGLAGGADTQYF.